Listed here are 24 T cell receptor beta chains from one sample, sequenced in a study of blood T cells in healthy people across ages. A second PCR, run for roughly 7 to 11 cycles, used a sample-barcoded 5' primer plus a J-beta primer mix. TCRdb re-called the 5' RACE reads through MiXCR, storing one row per CDR3 protein. The sample gives around 870,000 distinct CDR3 sequences, around 30% of which show up once; approximately 15% is in the top ten. Sample: blood. The source is a woman of 80 years or more in good health.

This chain links TRBV2 with TRBJ1-4; D unresolved. Trimming left V 1 base short and J 8 bases short, with 14 bases between. The CDR3 covers 15 residues. In germline, CDR1 is SNHLY, CDR2 FYNNEI. The CDR3 region has the DNA TGTGCCAGCAGTGAAGTGGGTGTCGGAGGGGAAAAACTGTTTTTT. Translation gives CASSEVGVGGEKLFF.

A note on this clonotype: With a much larger clone just one base away, this may be a read error. The chain has TRBV12-3 or TRBV12-4 and TRBJ2-5, with 7 bases identical to TRBD1. The DNA end is a closer match to TRBJ2-1, so the J assignment may be wrong. CDR3 length: 14 residues. The CDR3 loop is CASSRGQNQETQFF. CDR3 DNA: TGTGCCAGCAGCCGGGGACAGAACCAAGAGACCCAGTTCTTC.

This clonotype showed up many times. This rearrangement joins TRBV7-2 to TRBJ1-6; D is undetermined. In germline, CDR1 is SGHTA, CDR2 FQGNSA. CDR3 length: 13 amino acids. Trimming took off 4 bases at V and 10 bases at J, with 11 bases between the two ends. CDR3 protein: CASSSLFGSPLHF. The CDR3 region has the DNA TGTGCCAGCAGCTCTTTGTTTGGCTCACCCCTCCACTTT.

The chain recombines TRBV4-1 with TRBJ1-2; a weak D match, TRBD1 (5 bases). The germline V and J ends were trimmed by 2 bases and 4 bases, with 17 bases remaining between them. Germline CDR1 is MGHRA and CDR2 is YSYEKL. This CDR3 has 16 amino acids. The CDR3 loop reads CASSQPTEGGGYGYTF. In DNA form, the CDR3 reads TGCGCCAGCAGCCAACCGACAGAGGGCGGTGGCTATGGCTACACCTTC.

The genes are TRBV4-2 and TRBJ2-1, with 11 bases lining up with TRBD1. Germline V gene data show CDR1 as LGHNA and CDR2 as YNFKEQ. The ends lost 5 bases at V and 10 bases at J; junction bases unmatched: 4. This CDR3 comprises 13 residues. The CDR3 nucleotides read TGTGCCAGCAGCTCGGACAGGGGGCTAGAGCAGTTCTTC. It is translated as CASSSDRGLEQFF.

This clonotype has ten or more counts. The J gene is TRBJ2-3, the V gene TRBV7-2, with D perhaps matching TRBD2 (5 bases). The V end was cut by 7 bases, the J end by 0 bases, with 14 bases between. This CDR3 has 15 amino acids. Germline V gives CDR1 SGHTA, CDR2 FQGNSA. The CDR3 DNA is TGTGCCAGCATCCAAAGCGGATTAAGCACAGATACGCAGTATTTT. This encodes CASIQSGLSTDTQYF. Full variable domain (missing parts from reference TRBV7-2 and TRBJ2-3): GAGVSQSPSNKVTEKGKDVELRCDPISGHTALYWYRQSLGQGLEFLIYFQGNSAPDKSGLPSDRFSAERTGGSVSTLTIQRTQQEDSAVYLCASIQSGLSTDTQYFGPGTRLTVL.

Ten or more counts support this clonotype. V and J are TRBV4-3 and TRBJ2-1; 11 bases align to TRBD2. CDR1 and CDR2 (germline): LGHNA, YSLEER. V gave up 3 bases and J gave up 9 bases; unmatched junction bases: 1. CDR3 length: 13 amino acids. CDR3 residues: CASSQGTSGEQFF. Written as DNA, the CDR3 is TGCGCCAGCAGCCAGGGGACTAGCGGTGAGCAGTTCTTC.

The gene calls are TRBV3-1 and TRBJ1-2; 8 bases map to TRBD1. There are 19 residues in the CDR3. J lost 5 bases, V lost 3 bases, and 20 bases had no gene match. Germline V CDR1 and CDR2: LGHDT, YNNKEL (reference sequence). In nucleotides, the CDR3 is TGTGCCAGCAGCCACCCCCTCTCCCCAATGACAGGGGAAGGGTATGGCTACACCTTC. This codes for CASSHPLSPMTGEGYGYTF.

This clonotype has a count of ten or more. The chain has TRBV12-3 or TRBV12-4 and TRBJ2-7; TRBD1 agrees at 7 bases. The CDR3 loop spans 14 amino acids. The J segment lost 5 bases and the V segment lost 1 base, leaving 5 bases of the junction unmatched. The CDR3 protein is CASSLVTGPHEQYF. CDR3 in DNA: TGTGCCAGCAGTTTAGTGACAGGGCCCCACGAGCAGTACTTC.

This clonotype was detected ten times or more. This chain joins TRBV30 and TRBJ2-6, with no clear D. The V gene lost 0 bases and the J gene lost 2 bases, with 8 bases spanning the gap. The germline V gene encodes CDR1 GTSNPN and CDR2 SVGIG (reference sequence). This CDR3 contains 15 residues. CDR3 DNA sequence: TGTGCCTGGAGTGTCCAAGGGACTGGGGCCAACGTCCTGACTTTC. Translation: CAWSVQGTGANVLTF.

This clonotype was seen a few times. The chain links TRBV12-3 or TRBV12-4 to TRBJ1-3; D uncertain. Trimming left V 1 base short and J 0 bases short, with 10 bases between. This CDR3 region has 16 residues. The DNA for the CDR3 is TGTGCCAGCAGTTTAGGTGCACAGCTCTCTGGAAACACCATATATTTT. This translates into CASSLGAQLSGNTIYF.

The table lists this clonotype with a few counts. This may be a read error: a much more frequent sequence differs by one nucleotide. The chain has TRBV12-3 or TRBV12-4 and TRBJ2-4; 8 bases fit TRBD1. With the DNA end fitting TRBJ2-7 better, the J assignment may be wrong. This CDR3 comprises 13 residues. The CDR3 loop reads CASRIQGAYEQYF. CDR3 bases: TGTGCCAGCAGGATACAGGGGGCCTACGAGCAGTACTTC.

This clonotype has a count of ten or more. V is TRBV2 and J is TRBJ2-1, with TRBD2 as a possible D gene (6 bases). Germline CDR1 SNHLY, CDR2 FYNNEI. CDR3 length equals 14 residues. V lost 2 bases, J lost 8 bases, and 13 bases lay in between. The CDR3 sequence is CASSEWGVSDEQFF. The CDR3 DNA is TGTGCCAGCAGTGAATGGGGGGTTTCCGATGAGCAGTTCTTC.

Concerning this clonotype: This sequence may be a read error, since a much larger clone differs from it by one base. This chain connects TRBV5-1 to TRBJ2-1; 12 bases are a match to TRBD2. The better agreement between TRBJ2-7 and the DNA end casts doubt on the J call. There are 15 residues in the CDR3. CDR1 SGHRS and CDR2 YFSETQ come from the germline V gene. The chain's CDR3 is CASSRTSGIYNEQYF. The CDR3 DNA sequence: TGCGCCAGCAGCCGGACTAGCGGGATCTACAATGAGCAGTACTTC.

Note on this clonotype: Since a much larger clone is just one base distant, this may be a read error. The chain uses TRBV5-1 and TRBJ2-5; D perhaps matches TRBD2 (6 bases). The CDR3 consists of 12 residues. Germline V gene lookup returns CDR1 SGHRS and CDR2 YFSETQ. The chain's CDR3 is CAGSPSGTWLYF. DNA of the CDR3: TGCGCCGGCAGCCCCTCTGGGACTTGGTTGTACTTC. The full variable domain, with the rest looked up from reference TRBV5-1 and TRBJ2-5, is KAGVTQTPRYLIKTRGQQVTLSCSPISGHRSVSWYQQTPGQGLQFLFEYFSETQRNKGNFPGRFSGRQFSNSRSEMNVSTLELGDSALYLCAGSPSGTWLYFGPGTRLLVL.

This clonotype appeared many times. The CDR3 protein is CASSLESGANVLTF. CDR3 sequence (DNA): TGTGCCAGCAGTTTGGAATCTGGGGCCAACGTCCTGACTTTC. This chain joins TRBV12-3 or TRBV12-4 and TRBJ2-6; D not resolved. This CDR3 spans 14 amino acids. V lost 3 bases and J lost 1, with 4 bases in between.

Remarks on this clonotype: One base away lies a much larger clone, so this may be a sequencing read error. This sequence joins TRBV9 and TRBJ2-1; 8 nucleotides line up with TRBD2. CDR3 size: 16 residues. The ends lost 0 bases at V and 1 base at J; junction bases unmatched: 3. Germline-derived CDR1 and CDR2 are SGDLS and YYNGEE. CDR3 nucleotides: TGTGCCAGCAGCGTAGATAGCGGGGAGTCCTACAATGAGCAGTTCTTC. Amino acids: CASSVDSGESYNEQFF.

This clonotype was observed at least ten times. V is TRBV2 and J is TRBJ2-7, with 7 positions matching TRBD1. The ends lost 7 bases at V and 3 bases at J; junction bases unmatched: 9. Germline CDR1 is SNHLY and CDR2 is FYNNEI. This CDR3 has 14 residues. The CDR3 reads CASNEQGNLYEQYF. The CDR3 nucleotides read TGTGCCAGCAACGAACAGGGGAACCTCTACGAGCAGTACTTC.

This clonotype occurred many times. The chain uses TRBV3-1 and TRBJ2-2; D uncertain. V was pared by 3 bases and J by 5 bases, with 13 bases between. Germline lookup yields CDR1 LGHDT and CDR2 YNNKEL (reference sequence). The CDR3 sequence is 15 residues long. The CDR3 nucleotides are TGTGCCAGCAGCCACGCGCCTAGTGGTACCGGGGAGCTGTTTTTT. The encoded protein is CASSHAPSGTGELFF.

Many counts were recorded for this clonotype. The CDR3 region is CASSPAGGRGVGAYGYTF. The DNA for the CDR3 is TGCGCCAGCAGCCCAGCAGGGGGGCGCGGAGTTGGGGCCTATGGCTACACCTTC. The chain has TRBV5-1 and TRBJ1-2; 7 bases match TRBD1. Germline assignment: CDR1 SGHRS and CDR2 YFSETQ. This CDR3 has 18 amino acids. V lost 4 bases and J lost 4; bases outside the gene matches: 19.

This clonotype was observed many times. The chain is built from TRBV6-1 and TRBJ2-1, with D hard to call. Germline V gene lookup returns CDR1 MNHNS and CDR2 SASEGT. This CDR3 comprises 12 residues. The ends were cut back, 7 bases at V and 1 base at J, with 5 bases in the middle. The CDR3 DNA sequence: TGTGCCAGCACGGTTTCCTACAATGAGCAGTTCTTC. Amino acids: CASTVSYNEQFF.

This clonotype was detected a few times. The chain has TRBV5-4 and TRBJ1-2; 7 nucleotides align to TRBD1. V lost 5 bases, J lost 5 bases, and 6 bases stayed unmatched. Germline V gives CDR1 SGHNT, CDR2 YYREEE (reference sequence). CDR3 length: 13 residues. DNA of the CDR3: TGTGCCAGCAGGGATGGACAGGAGTATGGCTACACCTTC. Amino acids: CASRDGQEYGYTF.

This clonotype occurred many times. The chain employs TRBV3-1 and TRBJ2-7; 10 nucleotides match TRBD1. The junction had 8 bases not matched to a gene; V was cut back by 3 bases and J by 12 bases. CDR1 is LGHDT, CDR2 YNNKEL, per germline (reference sequence). The CDR3 consists of 13 residues. DNA for the CDR3: TGTGCCAGCAGCCACGCCGCCTGGGACAGGGGGTACTTC. It is translated as CASSHAAWDRGYF.

This clonotype was seen only a few times. The J gene is TRBJ2-5, the V gene TRBV7-8, with 9 positions matching TRBD1. Germline values: CDR1 SGHVS, CDR2 FQNEAQ. The CDR3 is made up of 13 amino acids. The J segment lost 5 bases and the V segment lost 7 bases, leaving 5 bases of the junction unmatched. The CDR3 here is CASKRDRVETQYF. CDR3 nucleotides: TGTGCCAGCAAGCGGGACAGGGTCGAGACCCAGTACTTC.